These 8 T cell receptor beta chains originate from one sample sequenced in a study of neoadjuvant anti-PD-1 for oral cavity cancer. Using immunoSEQ multiplex PCR, the repertoire was profiled, and TCRdb retains in-frame clones only, with some absent. This table has tens of thousands of clones, more than 70% appearing once. The sequenced sample was PBMCs, obtained before nivolumab (anti-PD-1) treatment. These receptors were taken from a person aged 40-85 years with oral cavity squamous cell carcinoma.

The chain recombines TRBV5-1 with TRBJ2-7; D might be TRBD1 or TRBD2, each matching 5 bases. Per germline, CDR1 SGHRS and CDR2 YFSETQ. This CDR3 spans 12 amino acids. Trimming pared 4 bases from V and 5 bases from J, leaving 10 bases between. This chain's CDR3 is CASSRDGHEQYF. The CDR3 nucleotides are TGCGCCAGCAGCCGGGACGGTCACGAGCAGTACTTC.

The chain recombines TRBV9 with TRBJ2-1, with 10 bases matching TRBD2. The germline gives CDR1 SGDLS, CDR2 YYNGEE. The CDR3 spans 15 residues. V dropped 3 bases and J dropped 3; count of bases not matched to a gene: 3. CDR3 DNA: TGTGCCAGCAGCGCCAGGACTAGCGGCTACAATGAGCAGTTCTTC. Residues: CASSARTSGYNEQFF.

The J gene is TRBJ2-7, the V gene TRBV25-1; TRBD2 matches at 13 bases. The CDR3 has 18 residues. V dropped 1 base and J dropped 4; count of bases not matched to a gene: 10. CDR1 is MGHDK, CDR2 SYGVNS, per germline. CDR3 amino acids: CASSEFGVGTSGTYEQYF. In DNA form, the CDR3 reads TGTGCCAGCAGTGAATTCGGTGTCGGGACTAGCGGGACTTACGAGCAGTACTTC.

This clone was recorded a few times. This chain connects TRBV6-5 to TRBJ2-5; TRBD1 or TRBD2 may be the D gene (5 bases each). Germline V gene lookup returns CDR1 MNHEY and CDR2 SVGAGI. The CDR3 is 12 residues long. The V and J ends lost 8 bases and 7 bases respectively, with 14 bases between them. The CDR3 region is CASRDPVGTQYF. The CDR3, as DNA: TGTGCCAGCCGGGACCCAGTGGGGACCCAGTACTTC.

The chain is built from TRBV30 and TRBJ2-7; TRBD1 matches 9 bases. Germline values: CDR1 GTSNPN, CDR2 SVGIG (reference sequence). The junction had 2 bases not matched to a gene; V was cut back by 3 bases and J by 2 bases. CDR3 length: 13 residues. The CDR3 here is CAWRGTGTYEQYF. CDR3 DNA sequence: TGTGCCTGGAGGGGGACAGGGACCTACGAGCAGTACTTC.

V is TRBV4-1 and J is TRBJ2-7, with D hard to call. This CDR3 comprises 15 residues. CDR1 MGHRA and CDR2 YSYEKL come from the germline V gene. Trimming left V 4 bases short and J 5 bases short, with 18 bases between. As DNA, the CDR3 is TGCGCCAGCAGCCTTTTCGGGTGGGCTGCGAACGAGCAGTACTTC. It translates to CASSLFGWAANEQYF.

V gene TRBV12-5 combines with J gene TRBJ2-2; perhaps TRBD2 as D (6 bases). The CDR3 is 13 amino acids. Looked up from germline, CDR1 is LGHNT and CDR2 is FRNRAP. With 3 bases removed from V and 5 bases from J, the gap between germline ends came to 7 bases. The CDR3 DNA is TGTGCTAGTGGTTTAGGAGGGACCGGGGAGCTGTTTTTT. Translated: CASGLGGTGELFF.

V usage is TRBV11-2 and J usage is TRBJ2-1; tentatively, D is TRBD1 (7 bases). V was trimmed by 5 bases and J by 4 bases, leaving 24 bases between them. Germline CDR1 is SGHAT and CDR2 is FQNNGV. CDR3 length: 18 residues. The CDR3 loop is CASSETGWERADYNEQFF. The CDR3 bases are TGTGCCAGCAGCGAGACAGGGTGGGAGCGGGCGGATTACAATGAGCAGTTCTTC. Filled out from reference TRBV11-2 and TRBJ2-1, the complete variable domain reads EAGVAQSPRYKIIEKRQSVAFWCNPISGHATLYWYQQILGQGPKLLIQFQNNGVVDDSQLPKDRFSAERLKGVDSTLKIQPAKLEDSAVYLCASSETGWERADYNEQFFGPGTRLTVL.